The 30 T cell receptor beta chains reported below all come from one sample, sequenced in a study of T-cell memory formation after mild COVID-19. TCRdb re-derived calls from the 5' RACE reads in MiXCR, one entry per CDR3 protein. The sample contains 560,000 or so distinct CDR3 sequences, approximately 15% of which appear only once. The sequenced material came from PBMCs or a T cell subset sorted from them (not recorded which). These receptor sequences come from an adult woman who had mild COVID-19 (a few samples of this study predate the infection). Cell type and time point are not known.

This rearrangement joins TRBV14 to TRBJ2-7, with no clear D. This CDR3 is built from 14 residues. Trimming shortened V by 4 bases and J by 2 bases, and 12 bases separated the two germline ends. Germline CDR1 reads SGHDN; CDR2 reads FVKESK. CDR3 in DNA: TGTGCCAGCAGCCCCGCCGGCAATACCTACGAGCAGTACTTC. Translation gives CASSPAGNTYEQYF.

The rearrangement links TRBV24-1 to TRBJ1-2; 7 bases line up with TRBD1. Per germline, CDR1 KGHDR and CDR2 SFDVKD. V was pared by 3 bases and J by 0 bases, with 6 bases of the junction left unmatched. The CDR3 loop spans 16 amino acids. In DNA form, the CDR3 reads TGTGCCACCAGTGATCCTGGGGACAGAGCTAACTATGGCTACACCTTC. The encoded protein is CATSDPGDRANYGYTF.

The chain joins TRBV6-5 to TRBJ1-1; D gene ambiguous. Germline loops: CDR1 MNHEY, CDR2 SVGAGI. The CDR3 is 13 residues long. V was clipped by 6 bases and J by 3 bases, with 11 bases between them. CDR3 sequence reads: CASRTGLDTEAFF. The CDR3 DNA reads as TGTGCCAGCAGGACCGGGTTGGACACTGAAGCTTTCTTT.

V and J are TRBV12-3 or TRBV12-4 and TRBJ2-2; 9 nucleotides align to TRBD2. The CDR3 is 15 residues long. V lost 4 bases to trimming and J lost 6 bases; unmatched junction nucleotides: 6. The CDR3 reads CASSWGTSSAGELFF. The CDR3 DNA reads as TGTGCCAGCAGTTGGGGGACTAGCTCAGCCGGGGAGCTGTTTTTT.

This chain uses TRBV24-1 with TRBJ2-1; perhaps TRBD2 as D (5 bases). The V gene's germline CDR1 is KGHDR and CDR2 SFDVKD. The CDR3 has 14 amino acids. Trimming shortened V by 2 bases and J by 4 bases, and 8 bases separated the two germline ends. CDR3 amino acids: CATSDWENYNEQFF. The CDR3 bases are TGTGCCACCAGTGATTGGGAGAATTACAATGAGCAGTTCTTC.

This clonotype was counted a few times. The gene calls are TRBV15 and TRBJ2-7, with 9 bases identical to TRBD1. Looked up from germline, CDR1 is LNHNV and CDR2 is YYDKDF (reference sequence). The CDR3 spans 14 residues. V shed 4 bases, J shed 2 bases, and the junction held 3 bases outside the gene matches. The CDR3 DNA reads as TGTGCCACCAGCATCGGACAGGGGCCCTACGAGCAGTACTTC. Its protein is CATSIGQGPYEQYF.

This clonotype appeared a single time. The chain combines TRBV5-5 with TRBJ1-3, with D hard to call. V lost 2 bases, J lost 3 bases, and 12 bases lay in between. The CDR3 runs to 15 residues. Germline V gene data show CDR1 as SGHKS and CDR2 as YYEKEE (reference sequence). CDR3: CASSFAVSGGNTIYF. Written as DNA, the CDR3 is TGTGCCAGCAGCTTCGCCGTTTCGGGTGGAAACACCATATATTTT. The variable domain in full, completed from reference TRBV5-5 and TRBJ1-3, reads DAGVTQSPTHLIKTRGQQVTLRCSPISGHKSVSWYQQVLGQGPQFIFQYYEKEERGRGNFPDRFSARQFPNYSSELNVNALLLGDSALYLCASSFAVSGGNTIYFGEGSWLTVV.

Only a few counts were recorded for this clonotype. The chain carries TRBV18 and TRBJ2-1, with TRBD2 identical over 10 bases. Per the germline V gene, CDR1 is KGHSH and CDR2 is LQKENI. V shed 3 bases, J shed 1 base, and the junction held 3 bases outside the gene matches. There are 16 residues in the CDR3. The CDR3 DNA reads as TGTGCCAGCTCACCCACTAGCGGGAAGTCCTACAATGAGCAGTTCTTC. Its translation: CASSPTSGKSYNEQFF.

The CDR3 is CASSRLLASSTDTQYF. CDR3 nucleotides: TGTGCCAGTAGTCGCCTACTAGCATCGAGCACAGATACGCAGTATTTT. The genes are TRBV19 and TRBJ2-3; possible D gene TRBD2, 6 bases. This CDR3 is built from 16 residues. CDR1 is LNHDA and CDR2 is SQIVND in the germline V gene (reference sequence). The ends were cut back, 5 bases at V and 0 bases at J, with 15 bases in the middle. Looking up the rest from reference TRBV19 and TRBJ2-3 gives the full variable domain: DGGITQSPKYLFRKEGQNVTLSCEQNLNHDAMYWYRQDPGQGLRLIYYSQIVNDFQKGDIAEGYSVSREKKESFPLTVTSAQKNPTAFYLCASSRLLASSTDTQYFGPGTRLTVL.

This clonotype was detected ten times or more. The rearrangement uses TRBV6-2 or TRBV6-3 and TRBJ2-7; TRBD1 aligns across 7 bases. Trimming at V came to 6 bases and at J to 0 bases, leaving 2 bases not matched to a gene. The CDR3 covers 13 residues. The germline V gene encodes CDR1 MNHEY and CDR2 SVGEGT. CDR3 residues: CASRQGISYEQYF. Written as DNA, the CDR3 is TGTGCCAGCAGACAGGGGATCTCCTACGAGCAGTACTTC.

The J gene is TRBJ2-7, the V gene TRBV24-1; 12 nucleotides match TRBD1. The germline gives CDR1 KGHDR, CDR2 SFDVKD. This CDR3 is 12 amino acids long. The J segment lost 5 bases and the V segment lost 10 bases, leaving 2 bases of the junction unmatched. The chain's CDR3 is CATGQGANEQYF. In nucleotides, the CDR3 is TGTGCCACGGGACAGGGGGCGAACGAGCAGTACTTC.

This CDR3 is CAPQVWGLNYGYTF. CDR3 coding DNA: TGTGCGCCTCAGGTTTGGGGGCTAAACTATGGCTACACCTTC. The V call is TRBV9, the J call TRBJ1-2, with D possibly TRBD1 on 6 matching bases. Germline V gene data show CDR1 as SGDLS and CDR2 as YYNGEE. CDR3 length equals 14 residues.

The chain couples TRBV6-5 to TRBJ1-3; D remains ambiguous. The CDR3 contains 15 residues. The V gene's germline CDR1 is MNHEY and CDR2 SVGAGI. Trimming left V 0 bases short and J 5 bases short, with 11 bases between. This CDR3 reads CASSYSSELRNTIYF. DNA of the CDR3: TGTGCCAGCAGTTACTCTTCAGAGTTGAGAAACACCATATATTTT.

V gene TRBV6-6 combines with J gene TRBJ1-5; a weak D match, TRBD1 (5 bases). The ends were cut back, 4 bases at V and 4 bases at J, with 11 bases in the middle. CDR1 and CDR2 (germline): MNHNY, SVGAGI (reference sequence). The CDR3 is 14 residues long. The CDR3 region is CASSWEGLNQPQHF. CDR3 nucleotides: TGTGCCAGCAGTTGGGAGGGGTTGAATCAGCCCCAGCATTTT.

J is TRBJ1-1 and V is TRBV5-6; D remains unclear. The CDR3 totals 12 residues. Trimming stripped 1 base from V and 11 bases from J, with 12 bases between. Germline loops: CDR1 SGHDT, CDR2 YYEEEE. The CDR3 sequence: CASSLFGSVAFF. CDR3 DNA: TGTGCCAGCAGCTTGTTTGGGTCGGTGGCTTTCTTT.

V gene TRBV6-5 combines with J gene TRBJ1-6; D unclear. V gave up 2 bases and J gave up 9 bases, with 20 bases separating them. CDR1 is MNHEY, CDR2 SVGAGI, per germline. CDR3 length: 17 amino acids. CDR3 amino acids: CASSYRIAPRKGSPLHF. CDR3 nucleotide sequence: TGTGCCAGCAGTTACAGGATTGCACCTCGGAAAGGTTCACCCCTCCACTTT.

The chain employs TRBV9 and TRBJ1-2; tentative D call: TRBD1 (5 bases). The germline V and J ends were trimmed by 0 bases and 4 bases, with 13 bases remaining between them. Germline V lookup: CDR1 SGDLS, CDR2 YYNGEE. The CDR3 runs to 15 residues. CDR3 nucleotide sequence: TGTGCCAGCAGCGTAGAGCAGGGCTTAACCTATGGCTACACCTTC. Amino acid sequence: CASSVEQGLTYGYTF.

A few counts support this clonotype. The chain employs TRBV7-9 and TRBJ1-5; D gene ambiguous. Per germline, CDR1 SEHNR and CDR2 FQNEAQ (reference sequence). This CDR3 comprises 12 residues. V gave up 5 bases and J gave up 8 bases, with 10 bases separating them. CDR3 sequence (DNA): TGTGCCAGCAGCCTCTTATCAGAGCCCCAGCATTTT. This codes for CASSLLSEPQHF.

This clonotype was recorded a few times. The CDR3 is CASNRDSRLAGWDEQFF. As DNA, the CDR3 is TGTGCCAGCAACAGAGACTCCCGACTAGCGGGGTGGGATGAGCAGTTCTTC. This chain uses TRBV11-3 with TRBJ2-1, with 11 bases identical to TRBD2. The germline V gene encodes CDR1 SGHNT and CDR2 YENEEA. V gave up 7 bases and J gave up 8 bases; unmatched junction bases: 16. The CDR3 has 17 amino acids.

The table lists this clonotype with a few counts. The V and J genes are TRBV5-6 and TRBJ1-1; 7 bases fit TRBD1. The germline V gene encodes CDR1 SGHDT and CDR2 YYEEEE. Trimming cost V 3 bases and J 5 bases; bases outside gene matches: 10. The CDR3 runs 15 residues. The CDR3 is CASSSQGRGMTEAFF. The CDR3 DNA reads as TGTGCCAGCAGCTCACAGGGGAGGGGGATGACTGAAGCTTTCTTT.

This clonotype was picked up many times. The chain has TRBV9 and TRBJ2-1, with D possibly matching TRBD2 (7 bases). The germline V gene encodes CDR1 SGDLS and CDR2 YYNGEE. CDR3 length equals 15 residues. The V end was cut by 0 bases, the J end by 4 bases, with 11 bases between. CDR3 region: CASSVEGGTYNEQFF. CDR3 DNA: TGTGCCAGCAGCGTAGAGGGGGGGACTTACAATGAGCAGTTCTTC.

The chain has TRBV12-3 or TRBV12-4 and TRBJ1-1; D not certain. Trimming took 6 bases from V and 11 from J, leaving 19 bases between them. This CDR3 spans 13 amino acids. CDR3 nucleotide sequence: TGTGCCAGCAGGGTTCTGGCATCGCGCGGGGCTTTCTTT. Translated: CASRVLASRGAFF.

The chain employs TRBV6-2 or TRBV6-3 and TRBJ2-7; 12 nucleotides align to TRBD2. Germline values: CDR1 MNHEY, CDR2 SVGEGT. The CDR3 has 14 residues. Unmatched junction bases numbered 4, after V lost 8 bases and J lost 2 bases. The CDR3 loop is CASGLAGNTYEQYF. In DNA form, the CDR3 reads TGTGCCAGCGGACTAGCGGGGAATACCTACGAGCAGTACTTC.

The chain uses TRBV5-6 and TRBJ2-7; 7 nucleotides align to TRBD1. CDR3 length: 14 residues. Germline-derived CDR1 and CDR2 are SGHDT and YYEEEE. Unmatched junction bases numbered 12, after V lost 3 bases and J lost 9 bases. CDR3 sequence: CASSSPGTAVGQYF. As DNA, the CDR3 is TGTGCCAGCAGCTCTCCCGGGACAGCGGTCGGGCAGTACTTC. The variable domain in full, with the rest retrieved from reference TRBV5-6 and TRBJ2-7, is DAGVTQSPTHLIKTRGQQVTLRCSPKSGHDTVSWYQQALGQGPQFIFQYYEEEERQRGNFPDRFSGHQFPNYSSELNVNALLLGDSALYLCASSSPGTAVGQYFGPGTRLTVT.

The gene calls are TRBV6-2 or TRBV6-3 and TRBJ2-7; TRBD2 is a possible D gene (5 bases). V lost 2 bases and J lost 6, with 20 bases in between. The CDR3 extends over 16 amino acids. The germline V gene has CDR1 MNHEY and CDR2 SVGEGT. Written as DNA, the CDR3 is TGTGCCAGCAGTTACCCCGAGTCCCAAATGAGGGTCGAGCAGTACTTC. Its translation is CASSYPESQMRVEQYF.

V and J are TRBV5-1 and TRBJ2-7; D not certain. The CDR3 runs 13 residues. Trimming cost V 4 bases and J 0 bases, with 8 bases left between them. Per germline, CDR1 SGHRS and CDR2 YFSETQ. DNA of the CDR3: TGCGCCAGCAGCCCAGAAGACTCCTACGAGCAGTACTTC. This translates into CASSPEDSYEQYF.

This clonotype was recorded a few times. The chain carries TRBV7-2 and TRBJ2-1; D remains unclear. This CDR3 region has 14 residues. V shed 8 bases and J shed 0 bases, with 11 bases lying between them. Germline lookup yields CDR1 SGHTA and CDR2 FQGNSA. CDR3 coding DNA: TGTGCCAGCCTGACGGGCTACTCCTACAATGAGCAGTTCTTC. As protein: CASLTGYSYNEQFF.

The chain combines TRBV10-3 with TRBJ1-1; tentatively, D is TRBD1 (6 bases). Germline V CDR1 and CDR2: ENHRY, SYGVKD. With 6 bases removed from V and 7 bases from J, the gap between germline ends came to 12 bases. The CDR3 runs 12 residues. The CDR3 coding sequence is TGTGCCATCAGCGACGACAGGTTTGAAGCTTTCTTT. Protein sequence: CAISDDRFEAFF.

This clonotype was seen only a few times. The V gene is TRBV7-3, the J gene TRBJ2-6; D ambiguous. The CDR3 is 16 amino acids. Looked up from germline, CDR1 is SGHTA and CDR2 is FQGTGA. Trimming stripped 5 bases from V and 2 bases from J, with 13 bases between. CDR3 region: CASSTGGPTGANVLTF. As DNA, the CDR3 is TGTGCCAGCAGCACCGGTGGGCCCACTGGGGCCAACGTCCTGACTTTC.

The chain has TRBV7-6 and TRBJ2-3, with D perhaps TRBD1 or TRBD2 (5 bases each). Looked up from germline, CDR1 is SGHVS and CDR2 is FNYEAQ. Trimming cost V 5 bases and J 1 base, with 13 bases left between them. This CDR3 has 15 amino acids. The CDR3 region is CASSTRDVGTDTQYF. As DNA, the CDR3 is TGTGCCAGCAGCACCCGGGACGTAGGCACAGATACGCAGTATTTT.